A selection of T cell receptor beta chains follows, all from one sample in a study of response to subunit inactivated influenza vaccine. TCRdb used MiXCR to reprocess the RT-PCR reads, holding one entry per CDR3 protein. Of 200,000 to 300,000 distinct CDR3 sequences listed, 9.5% to 15% are singletons. The sample in question was non-naive T cells sorted from PBMCs, obtained about 14 days before vaccination. These receptors originate from a man in his fifties who received an inactivated influenza vaccine. Each CDR3 is given without its conserved first and last residue.

length	V	CDR3
11	TRBV18	ASSPGGDKRQY
11	TRBV7-8	ASSSREDTEAF
13	TRBV7-8	ASSLYSGSQETQY
14	TRBV7-2	ASSLRRTLNTGELF
16	TRBV11-2	ASSLVNSTGALNTEAF
15	TRBV5-1	ASSSLGGGVHSYEQY
14	TRBV23-1	ASSPIWDRGNTEAF
14	TRBV9	ASSIGSPVENSPLH
13	TRBV4-1	ASSQDLGWGNTIY
11	TRBV12-3/TRBV12-4	ASRQTERNTIY
12	TRBV12-3/TRBV12-4	ASSLGQGNYGYT
14	TRBV5-1	ASSLGISGRAYEQY
11	TRBV3-1	ASSHAGLTEAF
14	TRBV7-2	ASSSQGGTMNTEAF
13	TRBV28	ASRTPGQSSYEQY
12	TRBV4-1	ASSLTGGHYGYT
13	TRBV6-1	ASTLAGDPLGELF
12	TRBV7-9	ASSQLAGVETQY
11	TRBV10-2	ATRPGGTGELF
13	TRBV14	ASSSNRGSYNEQF
13	TRBV12-3/TRBV12-4	ASSRQGSGNSPLH
10	TRBV12-3/TRBV12-4	ASRGPISAQH
13	TRBV10-3	AISESGGDTDTQY